The 32 T cell receptor beta chains given below trace back to one sample, sequenced in a study of vaccination effects on CD4 cells after COVID-19. Once cultured for 10 to 11 days, the cells underwent separation to obtain CD4+ T cells. The vaccine given was either BNT162b2 or mRNA-1273, in two doses. TCRdb's copy holds only in-frame clones and misses some; the assay was immunoSEQ multiplex PCR. The sample lists tens of thousands of clones, less than 85% seen once, with 2% to 3% in the top ten. Their target antigens are unknown. The sample here was CD4+ T cells from PBMCs cultured without peptide, taken after COVID-19 vaccination. The source is a human donor who received a COVID-19 vaccine.

This clone was counted a few times. The rearrangement links TRBV27 to TRBJ1-2; 7 bases are a match to TRBD1. From germline, CDR1 is MNHEY and CDR2 SMNVEV (reference sequence). With 6 bases clipped from V and 0 bases from J, the junction kept 7 bases outside the gene matches. The CDR3 spans 15 residues. The CDR3 DNA sequence: TGTGCCAGCAGCGCTCGACAGGGAGCTAACTATGGCTACACCTTC. Translated, it gives CASSARQGANYGYTF.

The table lists this clone with a few counts. The chain combines TRBV9 with TRBJ2-1, with D possibly matching TRBD2 (6 bases). Germline CDR1 reads SGDLS; CDR2 reads YYNGEE. The CDR3 runs 15 residues. V was pared by 2 bases and J by 5 bases, with 14 bases between. The CDR3 nucleotides are TGTGCCAGCAGCGTCGGGGGATTTGGAAACAATGAGCAGTTCTTC. Translated: CASSVGGFGNNEQFF.

The CDR3 DNA is TGTGCCAGCAGCCGTTTAGGGGATGGCACCGGGGAGCTGTTTTTT. Its translation: CASSRLGDGTGELFF. This chain links TRBV5-6 with TRBJ2-2; tentatively, D is TRBD1 (5 bases). Germline CDR1 and CDR2: SGHDT and YYEEEE. The CDR3 extends over 15 amino acids. Trimming shortened V by 4 bases and J by 4 bases, and 14 bases separated the two germline ends.

V usage is TRBV9 and J usage is TRBJ2-1, with TRBD2 matching over 8 bases. The CDR3 loop spans 15 amino acids. With V trimmed by 0 bases and J by 9 bases, 8 bases remained unmatched. CDR1 and CDR2 from the germline V gene are SGDLS and YYNGEE. The CDR3 protein is CASSVEGLGGPEQFF. As DNA, the CDR3 is TGTGCCAGCAGCGTAGAGGGACTAGGCGGTCCTGAGCAGTTCTTC.

The gene calls are TRBV27 and TRBJ2-3; 12 nucleotides line up with TRBD1. CDR3 length: 16 residues. V dropped 5 bases and J dropped 3; count of bases not matched to a gene: 6. The V gene's germline CDR1 is MNHEY and CDR2 SMNVEV (reference sequence). DNA for the CDR3: TGTGCCAGCAGTACCCGGGACAGGGGGCCGACAGATACGCAGTATTTT. This gives the protein CASSTRDRGPTDTQYF.

The CDR3 loop reads CARSRPEDPQETQYF. DNA of the CDR3: TGTGCCAGAAGTCGGCCCGAGGACCCCCAAGAGACCCAGTACTTC. This chain connects TRBV5-3 to TRBJ2-5; no clear D gene. TRBV5-3 is identified as an open reading frame with a role that is uncertain. This CDR3 is 15 amino acids long. V lost 5 bases and J lost 1, with 15 bases in between.

The chain combines TRBV30 with TRBJ1-5; TRBD1 might be the D (6 bases). CDR3 size: 14 residues. Between the trimmed V and J ends, which lost 5 bases and 8 bases, there was a span of 19 bases. Germline CDR1 GTSNPN, CDR2 SVGIG (reference sequence). The CDR3 sequence is CAWGGNRVLEPQHF. The CDR3 bases are TGTGCCTGGGGGGGCAACAGGGTTTTGGAGCCCCAGCATTTT.

The chain recombines TRBV6-1 with TRBJ1-4; no reliable D call. Trimming removed 2 bases at V and 8 bases at J, with 12 bases between. Germline V gene sequence: CDR1 MNHNS, CDR2 SASEGT. The CDR3 is 14 residues long. In DNA form, the CDR3 reads TGTGCCAGCAGTGAAATAGTCCACATGGAAAAACTGTTTTTT. This codes for CASSEIVHMEKLFF.

A single count supports this clone. The rearrangement joins TRBV18 to TRBJ1-2; D is possibly TRBD1 (5 bases). The length of the CDR3 is 13 residues. CDR1 and CDR2 from the germline V gene are KGHSH and LQKENI. The V end was cut by 6 bases, the J end by 7 bases, with 15 bases between. The CDR3 is CASSMGRVSGYTF. The DNA of the CDR3 is TGTGCCAGCTCCATGGGCAGGGTCAGTGGCTACACCTTC.

The gene calls are TRBV6-2 or TRBV6-3 and TRBJ1-6, with 7 bases identical to TRBD1. Per the germline V gene, CDR1 is MNHEY and CDR2 is SVGEGT. The CDR3 is 16 amino acids. With V trimmed by 2 bases and J by 7 bases, 8 bases remained unmatched. The CDR3 is CASSYGLQGGNSPLHF. CDR3 in DNA: TGTGCCAGCAGTTACGGTTTGCAGGGGGGAAATTCACCCCTCCACTTT.

V usage is TRBV24-1 and J usage is TRBJ1-5; no reliable D call. In germline, CDR1 is KGHDR, CDR2 SFDVKD. The CDR3 is 14 amino acids. Trimming cost V 5 bases and J 2 bases, with 9 bases left between them. The CDR3 nucleotides are TGTGCCACCAGTGTCGGGCAGGGCAATCAGCCCCAGCATTTT. It encodes CATSVGQGNQPQHF.

This chain joins TRBV3-1 (or the pseudogene TRBV3-2) and TRBJ1-6; 7 nucleotides agree with TRBD1. Germline trimming cut 0 bases from V and 7 bases from J; bases unmatched to any gene: 6. This CDR3 has 16 amino acids. From germline, CDR1 is LGHDT and CDR2 YNNKEL (reference sequence). CDR3 protein: CASSQEIGRGNSPLHF. Written as DNA, the CDR3 is TGTGCCAGCAGCCAAGAGATAGGCAGGGGGAATTCACCCCTCCACTTT.

In DNA form, the CDR3 reads TGTGCCAGTTGCGTCAACAATCAGCCCCAGCATTTT. This codes for CASCVNNQPQHF. The V gene is TRBV19, the J gene TRBJ1-5; D unclear. The ends were cut back, 8 bases at V and 3 bases at J, with 8 bases in the middle. The V gene's germline CDR1 is LNHDA and CDR2 SQIVND (reference sequence). The CDR3 runs to 12 residues. Full variable domain (rest looked up from reference TRBV19 and TRBJ1-5): DGGITQSPKYLFRKEGQNVTLSCEQNLNHDAMYWYRQDPGQGLRLIYYSQIVNDFQKGDIAEGYSVSREKKESFPLTVTSAQKNPTAFYLCASCVNNQPQHFGDGTRLSIL.

The gene calls are TRBV6-5 and TRBJ1-2; weak D call: TRBD1 (6 bases). The CDR3 runs 15 residues. The V and J ends lost 2 bases and 7 bases respectively, with 17 bases between them. CDR1 is MNHEY and CDR2 is SVGAGI in the germline V gene. CDR3 in DNA: TGTGCCAGCAGTTACATTCGTGTGGGGGGCGGTGGCTACACCTTC. As protein: CASSYIRVGGGGYTF.

This clone appeared a single time. V usage is TRBV28 and J usage is TRBJ2-7, with TRBD1 as a possible D gene (6 bases). Germline V CDR1 and CDR2: MDHEN, SYDVKM. There are 13 residues in the CDR3. V was clipped by 5 bases and J by 6 bases, with 14 bases between them. The CDR3 loop reads CASSGGGGAEQYV. CDR3 nucleotides: TGTGCCAGCAGTGGGGGCGGAGGTGCCGAGCAGTACGTC.

The chain is built from TRBV12-3 or TRBV12-4 and TRBJ2-7; D not certain. The CDR3 covers 13 residues. V was cut by 2 bases and J by 3 bases, with 8 bases left in between. CDR3 DNA sequence: TGTGCCAGCAGTTTAAGACACGGCTACGAGCAGTACGTC. As protein: CASSLRHGYEQYV.

V and J are TRBV27 and TRBJ2-3; the D gene is possibly TRBD2 (5 bases). Trimming cost V 2 bases and J 0 bases, with 12 bases left between them. CDR1 and CDR2 from the germline V gene are MNHEY and SMNVEV (reference sequence). The CDR3 contains 16 residues. CDR3 residues: CASSLTRVTSTDTQYF. The DNA for the CDR3 is TGTGCCAGCAGTTTAACGCGGGTGACTAGCACAGATACGCAGTATTTT.

The V gene is TRBV5-1, the J gene TRBJ2-5; 8 bases agree with TRBD2. V trimming: 0 bases; J trimming: 4 bases; junction bases outside the gene matches: 8. The germline V gene encodes CDR1 SGHRS and CDR2 YFSETQ. The CDR3 is made up of 16 amino acids. The CDR3 is CASSLATGGPRETQYF. CDR3 coding DNA: TGCGCCAGCAGCTTGGCAACGGGGGGGCCGAGAGAGACCCAGTACTTC. Looking up the rest from reference TRBV5-1 and TRBJ2-5 gives the full variable domain: KAGVTQTPRYLIKTRGQQVTLSCSPISGHRSVSWYQQTPGQGLQFLFEYFSETQRNKGNFPGRFSGRQFSNSRSEMNVSTLELGDSALYLCASSLATGGPRETQYFGPGTRLLVL.

The rearrangement uses TRBV3-1 (or the pseudogene TRBV3-2) and TRBJ2-1; D may be TRBD1 (6 bases). This CDR3 is built from 12 residues. Germline CDR1 is LGHDT and CDR2 is YNNKEL (reference sequence). The ends were cut back, 5 bases at V and 6 bases at J, with 8 bases in the middle. CDR3 nucleotides: TGTGCCAGCAGCTACAGGGTCAATGAGCAGTTCTTC. This gives the protein CASSYRVNEQFF.

The chain links TRBV7-2 to TRBJ2-2; tentatively, D is TRBD1 or TRBD2 (6 bases each). Germline V gene data show CDR1 as SGHTA and CDR2 as FQGNSA. The V end was cut by 2 bases, the J end by 6 bases, with 10 bases between. This CDR3 has 14 residues. CDR3 sequence: CASSLMGGPGELFF. The CDR3 bases are TGTGCCAGCAGCTTAATGGGGGGCCCCGGGGAGCTGTTTTTT.

The V and J genes are TRBV29-1 and TRBJ1-1; D is unclear. The CDR3 spans 12 residues. In germline, CDR1 is SQVTM, CDR2 ANQGSEA. V dropped 3 bases and J dropped 5 bases, with 10 bases sitting between them. The CDR3 is CSVDHGKTEAFF. The DNA for the CDR3 is TGCAGCGTTGACCATGGTAAGACTGAAGCTTTCTTT.

The rearrangement uses TRBV18 and TRBJ1-2; TRBD1 matches 10 bases. Germline lookup yields CDR1 KGHSH and CDR2 LQKENI. Unmatched junction bases numbered 6, after V lost 2 bases and J lost 3 bases. The CDR3 loop spans 16 amino acids. The CDR3 reads CASSPTGQGEDYGYTF. The CDR3 DNA follows: TGTGCCAGCTCACCAACCGGACAGGGGGAGGACTATGGCTACACCTTC.

The rearrangement uses TRBV11-2 and TRBJ2-7; D ambiguous. Per germline, CDR1 SGHAT and CDR2 FQNNGV. Trimming removed 0 bases at V and 4 bases at J, with 13 bases between. This CDR3 comprises 15 residues. CDR3 in amino acids: CASSLDRQEAYEQYV. Here the CDR3 DNA reads TGTGCCAGCAGCTTAGATAGGCAAGAAGCATACGAGCAGTACGTC.

This chain uses TRBV12-5 with TRBJ2-5; 8 bases fit TRBD1. With V trimmed by 5 bases and J by 5 bases, 7 bases remained unmatched. The CDR3 has 14 residues. Germline V gene lookup returns CDR1 LGHNT and CDR2 FRNRAP. The CDR3 spells CASGLAGGRETQYF. CDR3 bases: TGTGCTAGTGGTCTCGCAGGGGGCCGGGAGACCCAGTACTTC.

The J gene is TRBJ1-4, the V gene TRBV5-1; no definite D call. V lost 0 bases and J lost 8, with 5 bases in between. The CDR3 spans 12 residues. Germline CDR1 is SGHRS and CDR2 is YFSETQ. The CDR3 nucleotides are TGCGCCAGCAGCTTGGATCTCGAAAAACTGTTTTTT. Translating gives CASSLDLEKLFF.

The chain carries TRBV20-1 and TRBJ1-2; 9 bases are shared with TRBD1. CDR1 is DFQATT and CDR2 is SNEGSKA in the germline V gene (reference sequence). This CDR3 has 11 amino acids. The V gene end was trimmed by 3 bases and the J gene end by 13 bases; junction bases not matched to a gene: 6. The DNA of the CDR3 is TGCAGTGCTAGGGGGACAGGGACCTTCACCTTC. Its protein product is CSARGTGTFTF.

This clone was seen only a few times. This CDR3 is also generated by other DNA sequences in the sample. The gene calls are TRBV19 and TRBJ2-5; maybe TRBD2 (5 bases). The germline V gene has CDR1 LNHDA and CDR2 SQIVND (reference sequence). V was cut by 6 bases and J by 4 bases, with 6 bases left in between. The CDR3 loop spans 11 amino acids. CDR3 sequence reads: CASRGGETQYF. The DNA for the CDR3 is TGTGCCAGTAGAGGAGGAGAGACCCAGTACTTC.

The rearrangement links TRBV21-1 to TRBJ1-5. TRBV21-1 represents a pseudogene. The CDR3 loop spans 15 amino acids. This CDR3 reads CASSPAGQGNQPQHF. CDR3 sequence (DNA): TGTGCCAGCAGCCCCGCGGGGCAGGGGAATCAGCCCCAGCATTTT.

This rearrangement joins TRBV21-1 to TRBJ1-2. TRBV21-1 is deemed a pseudogene. The CDR3 runs 15 residues. This CDR3 is CASSKGEGISYGYTF. The CDR3 DNA reads TGTGCCAGCAGCAAAGGTGAGGGGATCAGCTATGGCTACACCTTC.

The V call is TRBV6-4, the J call TRBJ1-6; a weak D match, TRBD1 (5 bases). The CDR3 is 13 amino acids. The V gene's germline CDR1 is MRHNA and CDR2 SNTAGT. Trimming removed 6 bases at V and 9 bases at J, with 12 bases between. The CDR3 DNA sequence: TGTGCCAGCAGCAGGGTCTCGGGTTCACCCCTCCACTTT. This translates into CASSRVSGSPLHF.

This chain's CDR3 is CASSAGGQGPLGETQYF. The CDR3 bases are TGTGCCAGCAGTGCGGGGGGACAGGGGCCTCTCGGGGAGACCCAGTACTTC. The rearrangement links TRBV6-1 to TRBJ2-5; 10 bases align to TRBD1. V trimming: 4 bases; J trimming: 5 bases; junction bases outside the gene matches: 13. The CDR3 consists of 17 residues. Germline V gene lookup returns CDR1 MNHNS and CDR2 SASEGT.

V and J are TRBV19 and TRBJ1-1; no firm D call. The V and J ends lost 5 bases and 3 bases respectively, with 16 bases between them. CDR3 length: 15 amino acids. CDR1 is LNHDA and CDR2 is SQIVND in the germline V gene (reference sequence). CDR3: CASSDTASLDTEAFF. CDR3 DNA sequence: TGTGCCAGTAGTGACACAGCCAGTCTTGACACTGAAGCTTTCTTT.